This T cell receptor (beta chain) was obtained from a study of shared clonotypes between healthy human individuals. The overall study: Each donor had three CD4 naive, three CD4 memory, two CD8 naive and one CD8 memory plate.

The CDR3 loop spans 14 amino acids. Germline V gene sequence: CDR1 MDHEN, CDR2 SYDVKM. The V gene end was trimmed by 1 base and the J gene end by 2 bases; junction bases not matched to a gene: 2. With regard to this clone: Its antigen remains unidentified.

Study results and limitations: Large depth notwithstanding, sorted-subset sequencing proved incomplete by rarefaction.

Using immunoSEQ multiplex PCR, the repertoire was profiled, and TCRdb retains in-frame clones only, with some absent. The sample yields over a million clones, about 98% seen once. The sequenced sample consisted of naive CD4+ T cells sorted from blood. Subset noted: CD45RA+ positively selected. The clonotype originates from a man aged 25 to 40 in good health. V usage is TRBV28 and J usage is TRBJ2-7; 7 positions match TRBD1. For the CDR3, the DNA is TGTGCCAGCAGTTTATCGGGACAGACCTACGAGCAGTACTTC. Translation gives CASSLSGQTYEQYF.